This passage covers 15 T cell receptor beta chains from one sample sequenced in a study of beta chain features in type 1 diabetes. All of the isolated RNA was reverse transcribed, so expressed TCRB transcripts were sequenced. Libraries were prepared by immunoSEQ multiplex PCR; TCRdb keeps only in-frame clonotypes and omits some of them. The sample lists roughly 500,000 clones, roughly an eighth occurring once. Input material: naive CD4+ T cells from blood. The receptors come from a young woman in good health.

This sequence joins TRBV9 and TRBJ2-5; TRBD2 agrees at 7 bases. The germline gives CDR1 SGDLS, CDR2 YYNGEE. The CDR3 is 15 residues long. J lost 2 bases, V lost 1 base, and 5 bases had no gene match. The CDR3 loop is CASSVYGGGQETQYF. The CDR3 region has the DNA TGTGCCAGCAGCGTATATGGGGGAGGGCAAGAGACCCAGTACTTC.

In this sample, this clone turned up a few times. Different DNA sequences within this sample yield the same CDR3. The chain links TRBV7-8 to TRBJ2-3; D ambiguous. V was shortened by 1 base and J by 3 bases, with 5 bases between the two germline ends. The length of the CDR3 is 13 residues. Germline V lookup: CDR1 SGHVS, CDR2 FQNEAQ. For the CDR3, the DNA is TGTGCCAGCAGCTTAGGGGGAACAGATACGCAGTATTTT. It yields the protein CASSLGGTDTQYF.

The rearrangement links TRBV5-1 to TRBJ2-7; D gene uncertain. Per germline, CDR1 SGHRS and CDR2 YFSETQ. The CDR3 is 14 amino acids. V was shortened by 5 bases and J by 4 bases, with 16 bases between the two germline ends. Written as DNA, the CDR3 is TGCGCCAGCAGTCGTGGTGGGCCCGATTACGAGCAGTACTTC. This translates into CASSRGGPDYEQYF.

The chain uses TRBV10-3 and TRBJ1-2; possible D gene TRBD1, 5 bases. The V end was cut by 6 bases, the J end by 4 bases, with 12 bases between. The germline CDR1 and CDR2 sequences are ENHRY and SYGVKD. There are 13 residues in the CDR3. The CDR3: CAISQTVSYGYTF. CDR3 in DNA: TGTGCCATCAGCCAGACAGTAAGCTATGGCTACACCTTC.

This clone showed up just a few times. V is TRBV5-1 and J is TRBJ2-7, with 10 positions matching TRBD2. The CDR3 contains 15 residues. V shed 0 bases, J shed 4 bases, and the junction held 4 bases outside the gene matches. The germline V gene encodes CDR1 SGHRS and CDR2 YFSETQ. CDR3: CASSLASGGTYEQYF. As DNA, the CDR3 is TGCGCCAGCAGCTTGGCTAGCGGGGGAACATACGAGCAGTACTTC.

The genes are TRBV4-3 and TRBJ1-1, with 8 bases identical to TRBD1. The V gene end was trimmed by 1 base and the J gene end by 6 bases; junction bases not matched to a gene: 7. The CDR3 length is 15 residues. Per germline, CDR1 LGHNA and CDR2 YSLEER. The DNA for the CDR3 is TGCGCCAGCAGCCAAGGGTGGGACAGGACGCCTGAAGCTTTCTTT. It specifies CASSQGWDRTPEAFF.

This clone was picked up a small number of times. The rearrangement links TRBV29-1 to TRBJ2-3; maybe TRBD2 (5 bases). CDR3 length: 14 residues. Germline V gene lookup returns CDR1 SQVTM and CDR2 ANQGSEA. V was clipped by 4 bases and J by 3 bases, with 14 bases between them. CDR3 residues: CSVVVAGLTDTQYF. The CDR3 DNA reads as TGCAGCGTTGTGGTTGCGGGCTTGACAGATACGCAGTATTTT.

CDR3 nucleotide sequence: TGTGCCAGCTCACGCGAAGTAGGGCAGACAGATACGCAGTATTTT. This gives the protein CASSREVGQTDTQYF. This sequence joins TRBV18 and TRBJ2-3; D is unclear. Germline V lookup: CDR1 KGHSH, CDR2 LQKENI. The length of the CDR3 is 15 residues. The V and J ends lost 4 bases and 3 bases respectively, with 14 bases between them.

This clone appeared a few times. The rearrangement joins TRBV20-1 to TRBJ2-3; D possibly corresponds to TRBD1 (5 bases). CDR1 DFQATT and CDR2 SNEGSKA come from the germline V gene (reference sequence). V gave up 7 bases and J gave up 7 bases, with 9 bases separating them. The CDR3 spans 10 residues. The CDR3 loop reads CSGGVHTQYF. DNA for the CDR3: TGCAGTGGGGGCGTGCATACGCAGTATTTT.

The sample holds a few counts of this clone. The chain links TRBV5-1 to TRBJ1-1; D gene unclear. CDR1 and CDR2 (germline): SGHRS, YFSETQ. The CDR3 has 14 amino acids. Trimming left V 0 bases short and J 0 bases short, with 6 bases between. CDR3 amino acids: CASSLAGMNTEAFF. The DNA for the CDR3 is TGCGCCAGCAGCTTGGCTGGGATGAACACTGAAGCTTTCTTT.

The CDR3 is CSVGVGAFYEQYF. DNA for the CDR3: TGCAGCGTGGGTGTGGGGGCCTTCTACGAGCAGTACTTC. The chain carries TRBV29-1 and TRBJ2-7, with D possibly TRBD1 on 6 matching bases. V was shortened by 6 bases and J by 3 bases, with 15 bases between the two germline ends. Germline CDR1 reads SQVTM; CDR2 reads ANQGSEA. The CDR3 spans 13 residues.

The V call is TRBV2, the J call TRBJ2-1; 11 bases match TRBD2. CDR3 size: 17 residues. With 2 bases clipped from V and 8 bases from J, the junction kept 11 bases outside the gene matches. CDR1 is SNHLY, CDR2 FYNNEI, per germline. CDR3 loop: CASSESQLAGVRDEQFF. In DNA, the CDR3 is TGTGCCAGCAGTGAATCACAACTAGCGGGAGTGAGAGATGAGCAGTTCTTC.

This clone was counted between two and nine times. The rearrangement uses TRBV7-3 and TRBJ2-1, with 9 bases that match TRBD2. Germline V gene sequence: CDR1 SGHTA, CDR2 FQGTGA. After removal of 2 bases from V and 3 bases from J, the junction contained 2 bases not matched to a gene. The CDR3 loop spans 15 amino acids. CDR3 sequence reads: CASSLGTSLYNEQFF. CDR3 coding DNA: TGTGCCAGCAGCTTAGGGACTAGCCTCTACAATGAGCAGTTCTTC.

This clone was seen a handful of times. CDR3: CASSLDGFSPLHF. CDR3 nucleotides: TGTGCCAGCAGCTTAGATGGGTTTTCACCCCTCCACTTT. V gene TRBV7-2 combines with J gene TRBJ1-6; D is undetermined. Trimming pared 1 base from V and 9 bases from J, leaving 7 bases between. This CDR3 is built from 13 residues. Germline V CDR1 and CDR2: SGHTA, FQGNSA.

This rearrangement joins TRBV7-8 to TRBJ2-5, with D possibly matching TRBD2 (5 bases). The germline gives CDR1 SGHVS, CDR2 FQNEAQ. The CDR3 loop spans 15 amino acids. Trimming removed 1 base from V and 1 base from J, with 10 bases in between. The CDR3 is CASSLGRVSQETQYF. Here the CDR3 DNA reads TGTGCCAGCAGCTTAGGGCGGGTCTCCCAAGAGACCCAGTACTTC.